This entry lists 17 T cell receptor beta chains sequenced from one sample in a study of blood T cell repertoires in COVID-19. Produced via immunoSEQ multiplex PCR; TCRdb's table is partial and in-frame only. Here the sample spans more than 300,000 clones, around 87% being singletons. The sequencing sample was made of peripheral blood. The receptors were sampled from a woman between 40 and 55 years old with COVID-19, enrolled during active disease.

The chain combines TRBV7-9 with TRBJ1-4; the D gene is possibly TRBD1 (6 bases). V dropped 4 bases and J dropped 0 bases, with 9 bases sitting between them. The CDR3 is made up of 15 amino acids. The germline CDR1 and CDR2 sequences are SEHNR and FQNEAQ (reference sequence). In DNA form, the CDR3 reads TGTGCCAGCAGCTCCTCAGGGGCAACTAATGAAAAACTGTTTTTT. Translation: CASSSSGATNEKLFF.

V usage is TRBV10-1 and J usage is TRBJ2-1; D perhaps matches TRBD2 (6 bases). The V end was cut by 9 bases, the J end by 0 bases, with 12 bases between. Germline CDR1 reads WNHNN; CDR2 reads SYGVQD (reference sequence). The CDR3 runs to 14 residues. The CDR3 region has the DNA TGCGCCAGTTTGGGACTGGACTCCTACAATGAGCAGTTCTTC. It encodes CASLGLDSYNEQFF.

CDR3 protein: CSGTSGGTDTQYF. The CDR3 DNA reads as TGCAGCGGGACTAGCGGAGGCACAGATACGCAGTATTTT. The J gene is TRBJ2-3, the V gene TRBV29-1, with 10 bases identical to TRBD2. This CDR3 comprises 13 residues. V was pared by 7 bases and J by 1 base, with 2 bases of the junction left unmatched. The germline CDR1 and CDR2 sequences are SQVTM and ANQGSEA.

This chain joins TRBV6-2 or TRBV6-3 and TRBJ1-1; possibly TRBD1 for D (6 bases). The V and J ends lost 0 bases and 7 bases respectively, with 12 bases between them. Germline CDR1 is MNHEY and CDR2 is SVGEGT. This CDR3 is built from 14 residues. Here the CDR3 reads CASSYSAGQFEAFF. The CDR3 region has the DNA TGTGCCAGCAGTTACTCGGCCGGACAGTTTGAAGCTTTCTTT.

V is TRBV20-1 and J is TRBJ1-6, with TRBD1 identical over 7 bases. Germline CDR1 is DFQATT and CDR2 is SNEGSKA (reference sequence). After removal of 3 bases from V and 6 bases from J, the junction contained 8 bases not matched to a gene. The CDR3 length is 15 residues. CDR3 nucleotides: TGCAGTGCTAGTTCCTCAGGGGGAGGTAATTCACCCCTCCACTTT. Translating gives CSASSSGGGNSPLHF.

The chain carries TRBV7-6 and TRBJ1-1, with D possibly TRBD1 on 5 matching bases. The V gene's germline CDR1 is SGHVS and CDR2 FNYEAQ. V was pared by 5 bases and J by 1 base, with 11 bases between. The CDR3 loop spans 14 amino acids. This CDR3 reads CASSAKTANTEAFF. The CDR3 coding sequence is TGTGCCAGCAGCGCGAAGACAGCGAACACTGAAGCTTTCTTT. Drawing the rest from reference TRBV7-6 and TRBJ1-1, the complete variable domain is GAGVSQSPRYKVTKRGQDVALRCDPISGHVSLYWYRQALGQGPEFLTYFNYEAQQDKSGLPNDRFSAERPEGSISTLTIQRTEQRDSAMYRCASSAKTANTEAFFGQGTRLTVV.

The gene calls are TRBV2 and TRBJ2-7, with 7 bases fitting TRBD1. Looked up from germline, CDR1 is SNHLY and CDR2 is FYNNEI. V gave up 5 bases and J gave up 11 bases; unmatched junction bases: 6. The CDR3 runs 11 residues. The CDR3 bases are TGTGCCAGCAGTCAGGGGGACAAGGAGTACTTC. Translated, it gives CASSQGDKEYF.

The CDR3 sequence: CASSYSGVGGTEAFF. DNA of the CDR3: TGTGCCAGCAGTTACTCTGGTGTCGGGGGCACTGAAGCTTTCTTT. V gene TRBV6-5 combines with J gene TRBJ1-1; D might be TRBD1 (5 bases). From germline, CDR1 is MNHEY and CDR2 SVGAGI. V was clipped by 0 bases and J by 4 bases, with 12 bases between them. This CDR3 is 15 amino acids long.

The chain joins TRBV27 to TRBJ2-7; 10 bases map to TRBD1. Losses at the gene ends were 10 bases for V and 7 bases for J; bases not matched to a gene: 10. The germline V gene encodes CDR1 MNHEY and CDR2 SMNVEV (reference sequence). The CDR3 contains 13 residues. In DNA, the CDR3 is TGTGCCACCGTACCGGGACAGGGGCGTGAGCAGTACTTC. It specifies CATVPGQGREQYF.

V gene TRBV27 combines with J gene TRBJ2-7; D may be TRBD2 (6 bases). This CDR3 has 12 residues. From germline, CDR1 is MNHEY and CDR2 SMNVEV (reference sequence). Trimming removed 6 bases at V and 2 bases at J, with 8 bases between. The CDR3 reads CASSRGTYEQYF. The DNA of the CDR3 is TGTGCCAGCAGCCGGGGGACCTACGAGCAGTACTTC.

The genes are TRBV5-4 and TRBJ2-2, with a weak D call TRBD1 (6 bases). Trimming shortened V by 5 bases and J by 6 bases, and 20 bases separated the two germline ends. CDR3 length: 16 amino acids. CDR1 and CDR2 from the germline V gene are SGHNT and YYREEE (reference sequence). The CDR3 DNA reads as TGTGCCAGCAGTTCTCTACAGGGTAGTTTCGCCGGGGAGCTGTTTTTT. Amino acids: CASSSLQGSFAGELFF.

The rearrangement links TRBV5-1 to TRBJ1-3, with TRBD1 matching 8 bases. Germline values: CDR1 SGHRS, CDR2 YFSETQ. The CDR3 is 16 amino acids. The trim removed 5 bases at V and 0 bases at J, leaving 7 bases unmatched. The CDR3 here is CASRQGQASSGNTIYF. The CDR3 DNA follows: TGCGCCAGCAGACAGGGACAGGCAAGCTCTGGAAACACCATATATTTT.

This chain links TRBV7-3 with TRBJ2-3, with a possible D match to TRBD2 (5 bases). The CDR3 has 16 amino acids. V was cut by 2 bases and J by 0 bases, with 12 bases left in between. From germline, CDR1 is SGHTA and CDR2 FQGTGA. CDR3 DNA: TGTGCCAGCAGCTTAGATATCAGCGGAAGCACAGATACGCAGTATTTT. Protein: CASSLDISGSTDTQYF.

The V and J genes are TRBV5-1 and TRBJ1-1; no firm D call. The germline V gene encodes CDR1 SGHRS and CDR2 YFSETQ. The CDR3 sequence is 17 residues long. V shed 4 bases and J shed 0 bases, with 19 bases lying between them. The CDR3: CASSAQLFDTVNTEAFF. CDR3 nucleotide sequence: TGCGCCAGCAGCGCACAGCTATTCGATACGGTGAACACTGAAGCTTTCTTT.

V is TRBV13 and J is TRBJ2-4, with a tentative D call TRBD1 (6 bases). V was cut by 6 bases and J by 1 base, with 13 bases left in between. The CDR3 consists of 15 residues. CDR1 is PRHDT and CDR2 is FYEKMQ in the germline V gene (reference sequence). CDR3 sequence: CASSYPTGAKNIQYF. As DNA, the CDR3 is TGTGCCAGCAGTTACCCTACAGGGGCCAAAAACATTCAGTACTTC.

The chain couples TRBV5-4 to TRBJ2-3; D gene ambiguous. CDR1 is SGHNT and CDR2 is YYREEE in the germline V gene (reference sequence). The CDR3 spans 13 residues. Trimming took off 0 bases at V and 3 bases at J, with 5 bases between the two ends. The CDR3 DNA sequence: TGTGCCAGCAGCTTGGCCGGGACAGATACGCAGTATTTT. Translating it yields CASSLAGTDTQYF.

The chain recombines TRBV4-3 with TRBJ1-1; D unclear. Germline V gene data show CDR1 as LGHNA and CDR2 as YSLEER. The CDR3 is 12 residues long. Trimming removed 3 bases from V and 6 bases from J, with 8 bases in between. The CDR3: CASSQAGAEAFF. CDR3 coding DNA: TGCGCCAGCAGCCAGGCCGGGGCTGAAGCTTTCTTT.